This entry is about one T cell receptor beta chain. No antigen is known for it. This entry comes from a study of post-analysis software for immune sequencing data. Study findings and constraints: About 5 TRBV segments occurring more often in patients than controls included TRBV5-6, TRBV5-1 and TRBV20-1.

cDNA libraries of TCR beta carried unique molecular identifiers. TCRdb re-called the PCR reads with MiXCR, one entry per CDR3 protein. The sample lists hundreds of thousands of distinct CDR3 sequences, around 60% occurring once. The CDR3 is 16 residues long. Per the germline V gene, CDR1 is MGHRA and CDR2 is YSYEKL. V lost 1 base and J 5 bases, leaving 17 bases between the germline ends. The chain recombines TRBV4-1 with TRBJ1-1, with D maybe TRBD1 (6 bases). The sample comprised blood. This sequence was found in a girl aged 2 to 9 with multiple sclerosis. The CDR3 DNA reads TGCGCCAGCAGCCAAGGTCACAGGGTATCGGGGACTGAAGCTTTCTTT. This encodes CASSQGHRVSGTEAFF.